Here is one T cell receptor beta chain with its context. Noted time point: pretreatment peripheral blood. Sequencing used immunoSEQ multiplex PCR; TCRdb keeps in-frame clones, though not all of them. Seen here are tens of thousands of clones, around 81% observed once, and the top ten hold roughly 3.2%. The CDR3 is made up of 15 amino acids. Per germline, CDR1 MNHEY and CDR2 SMNVEV (reference sequence). V trimming: 5 bases; J trimming: 5 bases; junction bases outside the gene matches: 9. This sample was included in a study of PD-L1 blockade in urothelial cancer. As for the study in general: Blood analyses occurred 3 weeks (second dose) and 6 weeks post treatment start.

The source material was PBMCs, sampled around atezolizumab (anti-PD-L1) treatment. The chain has TRBV27 and TRBJ2-5, with 9 bases identical to TRBD1. The sequence was obtained from a man between 65 and 85 years old with urothelial cancer. This chain's CDR3 is CASSPWDRAGETQYF. CDR3 in DNA: TGTGCCAGCAGTCCCTGGGACAGGGCAGGGGAGACCCAGTACTTC.